This is a list of T cell receptor beta chains from one sample in a study of vaccination effects on CD4 cells after COVID-19. These receptors have no identified antigens. Method: immunoSEQ multiplex PCR; TCRdb's copy keeps in-frame clones and lacks some. The sample yields roughly 68,000 clones, about 74% seen once. The source was CD4+ T cells from PBMCs cultured with HCoV-229E spike peptides, collected after COVID-19 vaccination. The source is a human donor who received a COVID-19 vaccine. The conserved cysteine and the conserved F or W are not part of the CDR3 here. The order of the fields is J gene, D gene, V gene, clone size, CDR3 protein. A D gene is named only where the DNA matches it firmly. Not all rows give a size; the values are once, few, many and, for expanded clones, a class.

>TRBJ1-1|NA|TRBV24-1|NA
ATSERGSTEAF
>TRBJ2-3|NA|TRBV4-3|few
ASSQDQLIDTQY
>TRBJ2-2|NA|TRBV5-8|few
ASSRRTTNTGELF
>TRBJ2-3|TRBD1|TRBV18|NA
ASSPQLGTGKDTQY
>TRBJ2-5|NA|TRBV5-5|NA
ASSLASQETQY
>TRBJ1-3|NA|TRBV20-1|NA
SASAPGNTIY
>TRBJ2-5|NA|TRBV24-1|NA
ATSDLQTGKETQY
>TRBJ1-2|TRBD1|TRBV7-9|few
ASSTGANYGYT
>TRBJ1-6|NA|TRBV5-1|NA
ASGVGGAYSPLH
>TRBJ2-1|TRBD2|TRBV3-1/TRBV3-2|once
ASKRTSGRTYNEQF
>TRBJ2-3|NA|TRBV6-5|NA
ASSYFGARTDTQY
>TRBJ2-2|NA|TRBV12-3/TRBV12-4|NA
ASSPTRTGELF
>TRBJ2-2|NA|TRBV30|NA
AWSVHSGTNSGELF
>TRBJ1-3|NA|TRBV6-5|once
ASRSGAGNTIY
>TRBJ2-5|TRBD1|TRBV5-6|NA
ASSSSTGVLGY
>TRBJ2-2|TRBD1|TRBV9|NA
ASSVARGPDTGELF
>TRBJ2-2|NA|TRBV5-1|few
ASSPRQGLTGELF
>TRBJ2-5|TRBD1|TRBV18|NA
ASSPWDRQETQY
>TRBJ1-1|NA|TRBV27|NA
ASRGLGGIAEAF
>TRBJ1-6|NA|TRBV7-2|NA
ASSLQNINNSPLH
>TRBJ2-1|NA|TRBV7-9|NA
ASTPSSSYNEQF
>TRBJ2-6|TRBD2|TRBV7-3|NA
ASSAFGGSAGANVLT
>TRBJ2-3|TRBD2|TRBV12-5|NA
ASGLAGVGTDTQY